This T cell receptor beta chain was documented in a study of early T cells in non-severe SARS-CoV-2 infection. Study background: Whole-blood bulk RNA, unsorted, was sequenced, and chains were unpaired. Whole-study findings and limits: Sequences matched to VDJdb favored anti-spike CD8 responses, while private and CD4 specificities were missed.

This clonotype has only a few counts. The antigen is not known. Unique molecular identifiers were affixed to single, distinct cDNA molecules. TCRdb passed the 5' RACE reads through MiXCR, listing each CDR3 protein once. The sample lists about 70,000 distinct CDR3 sequences; around 11% were seen once. The CDR3 has 13 amino acids. Germline V gives CDR1 DFQATT, CDR2 SNEGSKA (reference sequence). V was clipped by 6 bases and J by 7 bases, with 15 bases between them. The J gene is TRBJ1-4, the V gene TRBV20-1; D perhaps matches TRBD1 (5 bases). Sequencing used whole blood. The sequence derives from an adult who was a healthcare worker with PCR-confirmed SARS-CoV-2 infection or an uninfected control (not recorded which). CDR3 sequence (DNA): TGCAGTGCCGGGACCTCTTCAGGTGAAAAACTGTTTTTT. Protein: CSAGTSSGEKLFF.